The clone carrying this T cell receptor beta chain was counted between two and nine times. V dropped 6 bases and J dropped 11 bases, with 26 bases sitting between them. This CDR3 has 15 residues. TRB rearrangements spanning V, D and J were amplified using mixed TRB-A/B primers. TCRdb analysed the multiplex PCR reads with MiXCR anew, one entry per CDR3 protein. The table shows around 9,700 distinct CDR3 sequences, with around 35% occurring only once. This sample was taken from a study of T cell repertoires in aging, cancer and after chemotherapy. Amplification of TCR beta used genomic DNA extracted from peripheral blood.

This chain connects TRBV12-3 or TRBV12-4 to TRBJ2-7, with D perhaps TRBD1 or TRBD2 (6 bases each). Sequences were obtained from blood. This TCR derives from a human donor in good health. The CDR3 nucleotides read TGTGCCAGCAGAAACCCCGGGACGGCTTTCGGGGGCGAGTACTTC. Translated: CASRNPGTAFGGEYF.